The sequence of this TCR beta chain was determined in a study of T cells in Graves' hyperthyroidism and ophthalmopathy. The overall study: Peripheral blood specimens were obtained at initial diagnosis, prior to any treatment.

This clonotype was picked up many times. The antigen is undetermined. This CDR3 has 15 residues. Germline loops: CDR1 MDHEN, CDR2 SYDVKM. Trimming took 6 bases from V and 0 from J, leaving 15 bases between them. Researchers amplified the TCR beta CDR3 regions from RNA transcripts. HTBI primers were the set used in a first-round RT-PCR of the TCR CDR3. TCRdb used MiXCR to reprocess the multiplex PCR reads, holding one entry per CDR3 protein. The repertoire consists of about half a million distinct CDR3 sequences, with 20% to 25% occurring once and the leading ten covering approximately 26%. Each patient was aged 18 to 65 and had newly diagnosed hyperthyroidism of under 2 months' duration. The study excluded patients with uncontrolled infection, other autoimmune disease, pregnancy or lactation. Points from the study as a whole: Model-based prediction identified ophthalmopathy a median about 6.8 months prior to its onset.

The sequencing input was blood. V gene TRBV28 combines with J gene TRBJ2-7, with a tentative D call TRBD1 (6 bases). The sequence was collected from a man aged 18 to 30 with Graves' hyperthyroidism. The CDR3 sequence: CASRPGHLSSYEQYF. CDR3 nucleotides: TGTGCCAGCAGGCCGGGACACCTGAGCTCCTACGAGCAGTACTTC.